The 12 T cell receptor beta chains below come from one sample, sequenced in a study of beta chain features in type 1 diabetes. Whole-study findings and limits: All four CD4+ subsets of Type 1 diabetes patients contained TCRB CDR3s that were moderately but significantly shorter.

These receptors lack a known antigen. The investigators reverse transcribed all of the isolated RNA, so they sequenced expressed TCRB transcripts. Sequencing used immunoSEQ multiplex PCR; TCRdb keeps in-frame clones, though not all of them. This table has about 260,000 clones, 20% appearing once. The sequencing input was naive CD4+ T cells from blood. The receptor set was obtained from a woman in her 40s with type 1 diabetes.

The V call is TRBV28, the J call TRBJ2-7; 10 bases agree with TRBD2. The CDR3 contains 13 residues. Germline V lookup: CDR1 MDHEN, CDR2 SYDVKM. CDR3 DNA: TGTGCGAACGGGGCTAGCGGGAGCTACGAGCAGTACTTC. This encodes CANGASGSYEQYF. Full variable domain (remainder filled in from reference TRBV28 and TRBJ2-7): DVKVTQSSRYLVKRTGEKVFLECVQDMDHENMFWYRQDPGLGLRLIYFSYDVKMKEKGDIPEGYSVSREKKERFSLILESASTNQTSMYLCANGASGSYEQYFGPGTRLTVT.

The chain is built from TRBV19 and TRBJ1-1; TRBD1 matches at 11 bases. The CDR3 sequence is 16 residues long. Germline values: CDR1 LNHDA, CDR2 SQIVND (reference sequence). V shed 6 bases, J shed 0 bases, and the junction held 6 bases outside the gene matches. DNA of the CDR3: TGTGCCAGTAGCTACCGGGACAGGGGGATGAACACTGAAGCTTTCTTT. This codes for CASSYRDRGMNTEAFF. Variable domain in full (rest from reference TRBV19 and TRBJ1-1): DGGITQSPKYLFRKEGQNVTLSCEQNLNHDAMYWYRQDPGQGLRLIYYSQIVNDFQKGDIAEGYSVSREKKESFPLTVTSAQKNPTAFYLCASSYRDRGMNTEAFFGQGTRLTVV.

The CDR3 DNA is TGTGCCAGCAGTTTTTCGTCCGGGGGTAATTCACCCCTCCACTTT. Its translation is CASSFSSGGNSPLHF. The chain is built from TRBV27 and TRBJ1-6; possibly TRBD1 for D (5 bases). The germline V gene has CDR1 MNHEY and CDR2 SMNVEV (reference sequence). With 3 bases removed from V and 6 bases from J, the gap between germline ends came to 12 bases. The length of the CDR3 is 15 residues.

This clone has only a few counts. Compared with germline, one end of the junction differs, possibly owing to a read error. The chain links TRBV7-7 to TRBJ2-1, with 7 positions matching TRBD1. CDR1 is SSHAT and CDR2 is FNYEAQ in the germline V gene (reference sequence). CDR3 length equals 14 residues. CDR3 DNA sequence: TGTGCTAGCAGCATGACAGGGTATTACAATGAGCAGTTCTTC. It codes for CASSMTGYYNEQFF.

This clone appeared a few times. The rearrangement joins TRBV19 to TRBJ1-1; no definite D call. CDR1 is LNHDA, CDR2 SQIVND, per germline (reference sequence). This CDR3 has 14 amino acids. Trimming took off 8 bases at V and 5 bases at J, with 18 bases between the two ends. The CDR3 region has the DNA TGTGCCAGTTGTGGGCCATCCAGAGGGACTGAAGCTTTCTTT. Residues: CASCGPSRGTEAFF.

This clone appeared a single time. The CDR3 loop reads CASSQGGTEAFF. As DNA, the CDR3 is TGTGCCAGCAGCCAAGGGGGCACTGAAGCTTTCTTT. The genes are TRBV7-3 and TRBJ1-1, with D perhaps TRBD1 (6 bases). The CDR3 covers 12 residues. Trimming shortened V by 5 bases and J by 4 bases, and 8 bases separated the two germline ends. Germline assignment: CDR1 SGHTA and CDR2 FQGTGA.

This clone was picked up a small number of times. The chain employs TRBV7-9 and TRBJ2-7; the D gene is possibly TRBD1 (5 bases). Trimming pared 6 bases from V and 3 bases from J, leaving 6 bases between. This CDR3 contains 11 residues. In germline, CDR1 is SEHNR, CDR2 FQNEAQ (reference sequence). This chain's CDR3 is CASSDSYEQYF. For the CDR3, the DNA is TGTGCCAGCAGTGACAGCTACGAGCAGTACTTC.

The genes are TRBV5-1 and TRBJ2-5; 12 bases map to TRBD2. Germline values: CDR1 SGHRS, CDR2 YFSETQ. V shed 4 bases, J shed 2 bases, and the junction held 3 bases outside the gene matches. There are 15 residues in the CDR3. CDR3 DNA sequence: TGCGCCAGCAGCCAGACTAGCGGGGGACAAGAGACCCAGTACTTC. Amino acid sequence: CASSQTSGGQETQYF.

This clone was found a few times. The CDR3 spells CASSQGGSPLHF. Here the CDR3 DNA reads TGTGCCAGCAGCCAAGGAGGTTCACCCCTCCACTTT. The V and J genes are TRBV4-2 and TRBJ1-6; no definite D call. The length of the CDR3 is 12 residues. V lost 1 base to trimming and J lost 9 bases, with 4 bases between them. The germline V gene has CDR1 LGHNA and CDR2 YNFKEQ.

As to this clone: Other nucleotide sequences from this sample produce the same CDR3. CDR3 residues: CASSLGTGGTEAFF. CDR3 nucleotide sequence: TGCGCCAGCAGCTTGGGGACAGGGGGCACTGAAGCTTTCTTT. This rearrangement joins TRBV5-1 to TRBJ1-1, with 10 bases that match TRBD1. Per the germline V gene, CDR1 is SGHRS and CDR2 is YFSETQ. CDR3 length: 14 amino acids. The V and J ends lost 0 bases and 4 bases, in that order; junction bases with no gene match: 0.

This clone appeared a few times. The V and J genes are TRBV28 and TRBJ2-7; D is possibly TRBD1 (6 bases). The CDR3 length is 16 residues. Looked up from germline, CDR1 is MDHEN and CDR2 is SYDVKM. V shed 5 bases and J shed 5 bases, with 22 bases lying between them. The CDR3 loop reads CASSSPAFKGVDEQYF. For the CDR3, the DNA is TGTGCCAGCAGTAGCCCCGCGTTTAAGGGGGTCGACGAGCAGTACTTC.

This chain joins TRBV29-1 and TRBJ2-7; 9 bases are a match to TRBD1. CDR1 is SQVTM, CDR2 ANQGSEA, per germline. Trimming removed 6 bases from V and 3 bases from J; junction bases left unmatched: 9. The CDR3 length is 14 residues. Here the CDR3 DNA reads TGCAGCGTGTCGCCACAGGGGGCGGTCTACGAGCAGTACTTC. Translated: CSVSPQGAVYEQYF.